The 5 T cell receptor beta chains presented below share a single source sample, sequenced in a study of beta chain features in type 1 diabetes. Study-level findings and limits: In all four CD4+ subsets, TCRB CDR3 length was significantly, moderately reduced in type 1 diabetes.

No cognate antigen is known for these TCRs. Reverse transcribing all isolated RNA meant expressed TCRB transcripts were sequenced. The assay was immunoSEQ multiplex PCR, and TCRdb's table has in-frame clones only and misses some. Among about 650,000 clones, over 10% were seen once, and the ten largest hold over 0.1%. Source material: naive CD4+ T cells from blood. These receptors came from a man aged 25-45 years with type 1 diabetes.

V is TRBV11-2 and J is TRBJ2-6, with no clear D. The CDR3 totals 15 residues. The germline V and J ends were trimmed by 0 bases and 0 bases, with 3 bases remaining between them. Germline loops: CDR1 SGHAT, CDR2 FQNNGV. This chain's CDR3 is CASSLDLSGANVLTF. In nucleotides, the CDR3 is TGTGCCAGCAGCTTAGATCTCTCTGGGGCCAACGTCCTGACTTTC.

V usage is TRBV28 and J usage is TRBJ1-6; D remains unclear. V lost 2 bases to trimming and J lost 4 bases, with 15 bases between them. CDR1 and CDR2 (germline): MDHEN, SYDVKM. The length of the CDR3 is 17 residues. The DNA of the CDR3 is TGTGCCAGCAGTTTACCCGCGGACGACGGATATAATTCACCCCTCCACTTT. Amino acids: CASSLPADDGYNSPLHF.

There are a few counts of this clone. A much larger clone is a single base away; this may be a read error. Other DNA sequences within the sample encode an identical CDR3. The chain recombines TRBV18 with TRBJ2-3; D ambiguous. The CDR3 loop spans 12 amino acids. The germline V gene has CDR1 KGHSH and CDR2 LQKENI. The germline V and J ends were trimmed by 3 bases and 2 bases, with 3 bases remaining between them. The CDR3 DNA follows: TGTGCCAGCTCACCTGACACAGATACGCAGTATTTT. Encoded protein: CASSPDTDTQYF.

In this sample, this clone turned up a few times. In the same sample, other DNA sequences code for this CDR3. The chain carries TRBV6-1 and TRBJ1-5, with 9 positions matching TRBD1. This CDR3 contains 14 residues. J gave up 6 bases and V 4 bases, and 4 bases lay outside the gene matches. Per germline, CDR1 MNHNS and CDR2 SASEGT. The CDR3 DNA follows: TGTGCCAGCAGTGCCACAGGGGGCGGTCAGCCCCAGCATTTT. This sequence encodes CASSATGGGQPQHF.

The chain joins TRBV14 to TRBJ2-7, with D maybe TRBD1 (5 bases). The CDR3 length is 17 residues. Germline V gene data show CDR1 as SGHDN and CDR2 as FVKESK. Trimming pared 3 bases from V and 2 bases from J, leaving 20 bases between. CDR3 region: CASSQQVAREWPYEQYF. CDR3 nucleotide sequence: TGTGCCAGCAGCCAGCAGGTTGCCAGGGAATGGCCCTACGAGCAGTACTTC.